This T cell receptor (beta chain) stems from a study of Ad26.COV2.S vaccination and SARS-CoV-2 variants (dated by TCRdb to 2020 to 2022). With regard to the full study: Vaccine-arm donors came from COV1001, a multicentre, randomized, double-blind, placebo-controlled phase I-IIa trial of Ad26.COV2.S in healthy adults. Dosing of Ad26.COV2.S was intramuscular, at either 5x10^10 or 1x10^11 viral particles, delivered as one shot or as two shots spaced 56 days apart. TCRbeta repertoire sequencing was used to assess the specificity and breadth of SARS-CoV-2-reactive T cell receptors after Ad26.COV2.S vaccination. A total of some 30 samples were included in the TCR-sequenced set, comprising some 20 Ad26.COV2.S vaccine recipients, 5 placebo recipients and 8 SARS-CoV-2 convalescent individuals. Trial participants were randomized into five groups of five: low-dose or high-dose Ad26.COV2.S given once or twice, or placebo on both occasions. Blinding of investigators to trial group allocation was maintained during experiments and outcome assessment. Here is what the overall study found, with its caveats: The study was not powered to compare responses between vaccine doses or regimens. After vaccination, substantial breadth of spike-specific CD8+ and CD4+ T cell responses was reported. The authors noted that the TCR breadth and depth analyses may have underestimated total T cell responses. Compared with placebo recipients, Ad26.COV2.S recipients showed higher spike-specific TCR breadth (P = 0.0014). Vaccine and placebo recipients had comparable non-spike TCR breadth, which fits with the vaccine containing only spike.

The immunoSEQ Assay was used to sequence TCRbeta CDR3 regions. After extraction, genomic DNA underwent amplification by bias-controlled multiplex PCR, followed by high-throughput sequencing. From the authors' description of their analysis: To quantify the absolute abundance of each unique TCRbeta CDR3 region, sequences were collapsed and filtered. T cell fraction was estimated by normalization of TCRbeta template counts to usable DNA, with usable DNA being measured through amplification of reference genes present in all nucleated cells. Repertoire TCRs were annotated as SARS-CoV-2-specific by exact matching of V gene, CDR3 amino acid sequence and J gene to a known reactive TCR set. MIRA supplied the reference SARS-CoV-2 TCR set, which was filtered for enrichment in COVID-19-positive ImmuneCODE repertoires so that public or cross-reactive TCRs were removed. Based on the MIRA antigens, annotated TCRs were further analysed at the level of specific ORF or position within ORF. Depth was the summed frequency of annotated unique rearrangements, while breadth was defined as annotated unique rearrangements over total unique productive rearrangements. Group comparisons of TCR breadth used two-sided Wilcoxon rank-sum tests. TCRdb took over this immuneACCESS table, retaining in-frame rearrangements with V and J assigned. Such tables are incomplete; in checked studies, under half of the missing clones stem from an unresolved V gene, and the remainder is unexplained. For V, J and clone size, that table is used; D and trimming come from the DNA. This sample holds some 520,000 clones; around 88% were observed only once. 9.5% to 15% of the sample is taken by the ten largest.

V and J are truncated by 1 base and 4 bases respectively, leaving an intervening sequence of 25 bases. According to the germline V gene, CDR1 reads SGHTA and CDR2 reads FQGNSA. From its cysteine to its phenylalanine, the CDR3 spans 19 amino acids. CDR3 DNA only is kept here, 57 bases in frame from base 1. To note about this clone: The specificity of this receptor is unknown. Per-nucleotide qualities are absent, and no much larger clonotype sits a single base away.

What the treatment or condition label conveys for this sample: about 20 received Ad26.COV2.S at low or high dose, single or two shots; 5 received placebo; per-sample allocation not given. Repertoires of vaccine and placebo recipients were sequenced from samples collected on day 63 after the first injection. In Cohort 1b, around 23 adults aged 18-55 years were enrolled at a single site in Boston, USA, between 29 July and 7 August 2020. Ad26.COV2.S was a replication-incompetent adenovirus type 26 vector that expressed a prefusion-stabilized SARS-CoV-2 spike protein derived from the original Wuhan strain.

Sequencing used peripheral blood, obtained in a trial of Ad26.COV2.S vaccine versus placebo. The chain is assembled from TRBV7-2 and TRBJ1-1; the best D guess is TRBD1, with 6 bases matching. The receptor was isolated from a person between 18 and 59 years old who received the Ad26.COV2.S COVID-19 vaccine or a placebo. CDR3 protein: CASSLGAGQTRGEGTEAFF. The sequence in DNA is TGTGCCAGCAGCTTAGGGGCCGGACAGACCCGGGGAGAGGGCACTGAAGCTTTCTTT.